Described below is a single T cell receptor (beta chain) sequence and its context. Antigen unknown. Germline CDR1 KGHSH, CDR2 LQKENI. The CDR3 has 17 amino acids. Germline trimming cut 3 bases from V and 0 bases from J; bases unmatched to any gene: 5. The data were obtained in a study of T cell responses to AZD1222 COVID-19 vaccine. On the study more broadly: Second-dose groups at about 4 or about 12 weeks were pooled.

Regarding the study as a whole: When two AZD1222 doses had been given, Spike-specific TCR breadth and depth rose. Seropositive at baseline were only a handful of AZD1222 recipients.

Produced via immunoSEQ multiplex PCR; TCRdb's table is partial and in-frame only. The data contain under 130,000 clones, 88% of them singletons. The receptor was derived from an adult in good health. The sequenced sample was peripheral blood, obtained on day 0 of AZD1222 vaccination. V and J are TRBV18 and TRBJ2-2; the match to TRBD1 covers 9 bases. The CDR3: CASSPSGQGSNTGELFF. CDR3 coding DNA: TGTGCCAGCTCACCTTCGGGACAGGGTTCGAACACCGGGGAGCTGTTTTTT.